This T cell receptor (beta chain) was captured in a study of lung T cells in sarcoidosis with Löfgren's syndrome. Via MiXCR, TCRdb re-called the reads, giving one row per CDR3 protein. The sample lists 50,000 to 65,000 distinct CDR3 sequences, 20% to 25% occurring once. V was pared by 3 bases and J by 4 bases, with 12 bases between. Germline CDR1 is SNHLY and CDR2 is FYNNEI. The CDR3 covers 14 residues. Study-level points and caveats: Shared TRAV12-1 and TRBV2 CDR3 motifs were reported across several patients. In alpha-beta pairs, TRAV12-1 favored TRBV2, and their CDR3s were homologous. These T cells were suggested, not shown, to recognize a putative antigen.

This clonotype was counted many times. Antigen unknown. The TCR sequence derives from a human donor with sarcoidosis (Löfgren's syndrome or another form), or a control subject (not recorded which). The specimen sequenced was CD4+ T cells from PBMCs. This chain connects TRBV2 to TRBJ1-2; no clear D. CDR3 in DNA: TGTGCCAGCAGTGAGGAGGGCGATCTCTATGGCTACACCTTC. Translated: CASSEEGDLYGYTF.